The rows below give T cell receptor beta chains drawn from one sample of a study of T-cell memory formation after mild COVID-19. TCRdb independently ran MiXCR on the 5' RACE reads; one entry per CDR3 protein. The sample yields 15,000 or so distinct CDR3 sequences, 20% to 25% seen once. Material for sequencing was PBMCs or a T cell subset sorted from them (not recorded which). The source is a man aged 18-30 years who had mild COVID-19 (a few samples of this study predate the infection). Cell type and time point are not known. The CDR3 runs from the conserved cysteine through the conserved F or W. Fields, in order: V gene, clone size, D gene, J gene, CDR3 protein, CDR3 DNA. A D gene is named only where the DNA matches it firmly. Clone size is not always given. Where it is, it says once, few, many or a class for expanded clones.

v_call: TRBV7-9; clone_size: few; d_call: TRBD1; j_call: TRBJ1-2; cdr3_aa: CASSVHRGNGYTF; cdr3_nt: TGTGCCAGCAGCGTACACAGGGGTAATGGCTACACCTTC
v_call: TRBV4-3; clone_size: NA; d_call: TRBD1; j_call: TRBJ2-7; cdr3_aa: CASSPGQGASYEQYF; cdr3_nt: TGCGCCAGCAGCCCAGGACAGGGGGCCTCCTACGAGCAGTACTTC
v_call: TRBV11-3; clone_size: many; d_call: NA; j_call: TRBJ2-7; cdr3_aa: CASSLDVAPYYEQYF; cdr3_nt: TGTGCCAGCAGCTTAGATGTTGCCCCGTACTACGAGCAGTACTTC
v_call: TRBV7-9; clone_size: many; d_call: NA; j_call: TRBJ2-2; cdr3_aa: CASSLAPVGELFF; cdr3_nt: TGTGCCAGCAGCTTAGCTCCGGTCGGGGAGCTGTTTTTT
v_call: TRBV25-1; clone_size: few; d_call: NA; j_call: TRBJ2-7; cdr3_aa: CASSPRLGLRDEQYF; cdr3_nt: TGTGCCAGCAGTCCAAGACTCGGGCTTAGGGACGAGCAGTACTTC
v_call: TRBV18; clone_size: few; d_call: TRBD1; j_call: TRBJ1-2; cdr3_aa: CASSPRTGDYGYTF; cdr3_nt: TGTGCCAGCTCACCACGAACAGGGGATTATGGCTACACCTTC
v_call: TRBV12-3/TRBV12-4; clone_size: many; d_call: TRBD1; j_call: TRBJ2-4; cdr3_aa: CASKAPTGGNAKNIQYF; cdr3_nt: TGTGCCAGCAAGGCCCCCACAGGGGGTAACGCCAAAAACATTCAGTACTTC
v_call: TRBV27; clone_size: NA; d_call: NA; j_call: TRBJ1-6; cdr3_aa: CASSFAGSGSPLHF; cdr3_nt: TGTGCCAGCAGTTTTGCCGGGTCGGGTTCACCCCTCCACTTT
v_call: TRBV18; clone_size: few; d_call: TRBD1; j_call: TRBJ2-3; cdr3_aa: CASSPEQGYTDTQYF; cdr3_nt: TGTGCCAGCTCCCCGGAACAGGGGTACACAGATACGCAGTATTTT
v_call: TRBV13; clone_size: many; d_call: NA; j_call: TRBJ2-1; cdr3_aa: CASSLLGSRRNEQFF; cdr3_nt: TGTGCCAGCAGCTTATTAGGGTCCCGTCGCAATGAGCAGTTCTTC
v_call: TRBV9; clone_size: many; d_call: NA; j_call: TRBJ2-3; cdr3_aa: CASSASGAQSTDTQYF; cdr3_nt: TGTGCCAGCAGCGCGTCCGGGGCCCAGAGCACAGATACGCAGTATTTT
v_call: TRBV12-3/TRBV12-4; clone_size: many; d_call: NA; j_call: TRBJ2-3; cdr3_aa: CASMGTDTQYF; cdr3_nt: TGTGCCAGCATGGGCACAGATACGCAGTATTTT
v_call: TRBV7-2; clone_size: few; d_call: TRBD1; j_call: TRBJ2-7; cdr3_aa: CASSPPGQTYEQYF; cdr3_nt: TGTGCCAGCAGCCCTCCGGGACAGACCTACGAGCAGTACTTC
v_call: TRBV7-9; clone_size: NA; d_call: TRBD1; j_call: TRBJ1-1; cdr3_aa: CASSQDRGWMNTEAFF; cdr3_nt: TGTGCCAGCAGTCAAGACAGGGGTTGGATGAACACTGAAGCTTTCTTT
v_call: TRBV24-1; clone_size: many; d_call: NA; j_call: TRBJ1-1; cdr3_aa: CATNPRVGTEAFF; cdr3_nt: TGTGCCACCAACCCCCGGGTGGGGACTGAAGCTTTCTTT
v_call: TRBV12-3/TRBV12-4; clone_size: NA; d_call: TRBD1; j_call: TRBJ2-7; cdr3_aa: CASSPGTGGDEQYF; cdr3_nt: TGTGCCAGCAGCCCCGGGACAGGGGGAGACGAGCAGTACTTC
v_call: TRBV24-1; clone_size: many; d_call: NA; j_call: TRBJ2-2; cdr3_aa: CATRKTEAGELFF; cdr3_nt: TGTGCCACCAGAAAGACAGAGGCCGGGGAGCTGTTTTTT
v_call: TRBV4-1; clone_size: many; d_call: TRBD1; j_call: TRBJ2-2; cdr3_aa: CASSHLQGVTGELFF; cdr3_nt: TGCGCCAGCAGCCATTTACAGGGGGTAACCGGGGAGCTGTTTTTT
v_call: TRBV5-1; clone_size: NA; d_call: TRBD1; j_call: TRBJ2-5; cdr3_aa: CASSLGTGGRGETQYF; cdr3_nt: TGCGCCAGCAGCTTGGGGACAGGGGGTCGGGGAGAGACCCAGTACTTC
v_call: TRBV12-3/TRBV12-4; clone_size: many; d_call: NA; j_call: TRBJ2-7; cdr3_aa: CASRDIRSYEQYF; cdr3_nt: TGTGCCAGCAGGGACATTCGCTCCTACGAGCAGTACTTC
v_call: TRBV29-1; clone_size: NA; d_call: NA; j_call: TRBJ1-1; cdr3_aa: CSVELHQDINTEAFF; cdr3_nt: TGCAGCGTTGAACTTCACCAGGACATCAACACTGAAGCTTTCTTT
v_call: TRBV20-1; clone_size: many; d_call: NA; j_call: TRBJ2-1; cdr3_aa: CSARLVRYNEQFF; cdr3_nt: TGCAGTGCTAGACTAGTACGTTACAATGAGCAGTTCTTC
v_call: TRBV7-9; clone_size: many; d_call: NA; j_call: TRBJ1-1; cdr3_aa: CASSMWTVNTEAFF; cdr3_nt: TGTGCCAGCAGCATGTGGACTGTGAACACTGAAGCTTTCTTT
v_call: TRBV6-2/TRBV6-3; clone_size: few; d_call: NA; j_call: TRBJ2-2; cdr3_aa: CASRNGPRAVRIPNTGELFF; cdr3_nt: TGTGCCAGCAGAAATGGGCCCCGGGCAGTCCGAATTCCTAACACCGGGGAGCTGTTTTTT
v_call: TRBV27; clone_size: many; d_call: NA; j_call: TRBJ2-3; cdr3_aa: CASSSGFAFTQYF; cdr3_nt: TGTGCCAGCAGTTCTGGATTTGCATTTACGCAGTATTTT
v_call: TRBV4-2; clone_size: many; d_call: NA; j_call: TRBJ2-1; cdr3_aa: CASSQEWSTNEQFF; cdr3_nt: TGTGCCAGCAGCCAAGAGTGGAGCACCAATGAGCAGTTCTTC
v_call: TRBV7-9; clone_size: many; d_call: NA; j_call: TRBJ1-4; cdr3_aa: CASRHTPGAGLEKLFF; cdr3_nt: TGTGCCAGCAGACACACTCCGGGAGCTGGGCTTGAAAAACTGTTTTTT